One sample yielded the 18 T cell receptor beta chains listed below, sequenced in a study of blood T cells in healthy people across ages. Using a J-beta primer mix together with a sample-barcoded 5' primer, a second PCR was run for about 6 to 12 cycles. TCRdb ran MiXCR on the 5' RACE reads and lists one entry per CDR3 protein. The sample includes 1.5 million to 2 million distinct CDR3 sequences, around half of them seen just once. Sequences were obtained from blood. The origin of the receptors is a woman aged 40 to 50 in good health.

The chain joins TRBV2 to TRBJ2-7, with 7 bases identical to TRBD1. The germline V gene has CDR1 SNHLY and CDR2 FYNNEI. The CDR3 length is 14 residues. V dropped 9 bases and J dropped 2; count of bases not matched to a gene: 10. CDR3 residues: CASPFDRATYEQYF. The CDR3 DNA sequence: TGTGCCAGTCCCTTCGACAGGGCGACCTACGAGCAGTACTTC.

This clonotype appeared a single time. This sequence joins TRBV20-1 and TRBJ1-6; 7 bases are shared with TRBD1. The V gene's germline CDR1 is DFQATT and CDR2 SNEGSKA (reference sequence). The CDR3 runs 15 residues. The V segment lost 8 bases and the J segment 3 bases; nucleotides outside the gene matches: 10. The CDR3 nucleotides are TGCAGTACCAGAGGGGGGACAGACTATAATTCACCCCTCCACTTT. The encoded protein is CSTRGGTDYNSPLHF.

V gene TRBV6-1 combines with J gene TRBJ2-7, with D perhaps TRBD1 (6 bases). The CDR3 contains 14 residues. From germline, CDR1 is MNHNS and CDR2 SASEGT. V lost 6 bases, J lost 0 bases, and 12 bases lay in between. CDR3 coding DNA: TGTGCCAGCAGGGACCGGGACAACTCCTACGAGCAGTACTTC. It translates to CASRDRDNSYEQYF.

The V and J genes are TRBV6-4 and TRBJ2-3; 12 positions agree with TRBD2. The CDR3 is 15 residues long. CDR1 MRHNA and CDR2 SNTAGT come from the germline V gene. V was clipped by 10 bases and J by 7 bases; unmatched bases: 12. The CDR3 sequence is CATAGLAGGPNTQYF. The CDR3 bases are TGTGCCACCGCCGGCCTAGCGGGGGGGCCTAATACGCAGTATTTT.

This clonotype was observed a handful of times. This chain connects TRBV28 to TRBJ1-2; D is perhaps TRBD1 (5 bases). CDR3 length equals 13 residues. The V and J ends lost 6 bases and 7 bases respectively, with 15 bases between them. Germline V gene lookup returns CDR1 MDHEN and CDR2 SYDVKM. CDR3 bases: TGTGCCAGCAGGTCCGGCGGGACTCGTGGCTACACCTTC. It is translated as CASRSGGTRGYTF.

This clonotype has only a few counts. This chain uses TRBV5-5 with TRBJ2-5, with 7 nucleotides matching TRBD2. The junction had 11 bases not matched to a gene; V was cut back by 1 base and J by 5 bases. From germline, CDR1 is SGHKS and CDR2 YYEKEE (reference sequence). The length of the CDR3 is 16 residues. CDR3 coding DNA: TGTGCCAGCAGCTTGAAGGCGGGGGAAAGGAGGGAGACCCAGTACTTC. Its translation is CASSLKAGERRETQYF.

V and J are TRBV12-5 and TRBJ2-7; possible D gene TRBD1, 5 bases. The CDR3 totals 12 residues. Trimming removed 11 bases at V and 7 bases at J, with 18 bases between. Germline V gives CDR1 LGHNT, CDR2 FRNRAP. The chain's CDR3 is CAFYRRANEQYF. CDR3 nucleotides: TGTGCTTTTTACCGCAGGGCTAATGAGCAGTACTTC.

The chain links TRBV9 to TRBJ1-2, with a weak D call TRBD1 (5 bases). V lost 0 bases, J lost 8 bases, and 14 bases lay in between. The CDR3 has 14 residues. Germline loops: CDR1 SGDLS, CDR2 YYNGEE. The CDR3, as DNA: TGTGCCAGCAGCGTAGTGAACGGACACCAGGGCTACACCTTC. It encodes CASSVVNGHQGYTF.

This clonotype occurred a few times. The rearrangement uses TRBV15 and TRBJ2-5; unclear D gene. Between the trimmed V and J ends, which lost 3 bases and 6 bases, there was a span of 14 bases. The CDR3 loop spans 14 amino acids. Germline CDR1 LNHNV, CDR2 YYDKDF (reference sequence). CDR3 DNA: TGTGCCACCAGCAGCTTCCTAGAGGCACAGACCCAGTACTTC. As protein: CATSSFLEAQTQYF.

In its sample, this clonotype was seen a few times. This chain connects TRBV11-2 to TRBJ2-5; D is possibly TRBD2 (6 bases). The V end lost 3 bases, the J end lost 9 bases, and 14 bases lay between the germline ends. Per germline, CDR1 SGHAT and CDR2 FQNNGV. The CDR3 runs to 13 residues. The CDR3 bases are TGTGCCAGCAGCTTCGGGCAGGAGGGCGCCCAGTACTTC. It yields the protein CASSFGQEGAQYF.

This chain joins TRBV7-9 and TRBJ2-7, with 14 bases aligning to TRBD2. V shed 7 bases, J shed 0 bases, and the junction held 5 bases outside the gene matches. Per the germline V gene, CDR1 is SEHNR and CDR2 is FQNEAQ (reference sequence). CDR3 length: 16 residues. CDR3: CASTYGTSGGSYEQYF. CDR3 bases: TGTGCCAGCACCTATGGGACTAGCGGGGGCTCCTACGAGCAGTACTTC.

This clonotype was picked up a small number of times. This chain connects TRBV27 to TRBJ1-2; weak D call: TRBD1 (5 bases). Germline assignment: CDR1 MNHEY and CDR2 SMNVEV (reference sequence). The V and J ends lost 6 bases and 1 base respectively, with 18 bases between them. CDR3 length equals 16 residues. In DNA, the CDR3 is TGTGCCAGCAGCTATCTCCCGGGAAGGGGTAACTATGGCTACACCTTC. Protein: CASSYLPGRGNYGYTF.

A single count supports this clonotype. The V call is TRBV10-3, the J call TRBJ2-3, with 10 nucleotides matching TRBD1. The CDR3 consists of 22 residues. V dropped 8 bases and J dropped 2; count of bases not matched to a gene: 28. Per germline, CDR1 ENHRY and CDR2 SYGVKD. This CDR3 is CAIRAERGQGQRGGLYTDTQYF. The CDR3 nucleotides read TGTGCCATCCGCGCCGAGCGGGGACAGGGGCAACGGGGGGGCCTCTACACAGATACGCAGTATTTT.

The chain couples TRBV20-1 to TRBJ2-7; the match to TRBD1 covers 9 bases. The junction had 6 bases not matched to a gene; V was cut back by 1 base and J by 2 bases. The CDR3 runs 15 residues. Germline V CDR1 and CDR2: DFQATT, SNEGSKA (reference sequence). This CDR3 reads CSARARTGVAYEQYF. CDR3 nucleotides: TGCAGTGCTAGAGCAAGGACAGGGGTCGCCTACGAGCAGTACTTC.

The gene calls are TRBV6-5 and TRBJ1-4; D perhaps matches TRBD1 (5 bases). The CDR3 length is 15 residues. The V and J ends lost 7 bases and 3 bases respectively, with 15 bases between them. Germline V gene lookup returns CDR1 MNHEY and CDR2 SVGAGI. The CDR3 sequence: CASTPIGGSNEKLFF. In DNA form, the CDR3 reads TGTGCCAGCACCCCCATTGGGGGATCTAATGAAAAACTGTTTTTT.

For this clonotype: At one end, the junction sequence differs from germline, possibly due to a read error. This chain joins TRBV7-8 and TRBJ2-1; 8 positions agree with TRBD1. Germline CDR1 reads SGHVS; CDR2 reads FQNEAQ. The CDR3 is made up of 17 amino acids. The CDR3 spells CVSSLGRQGSSYNEQFF. In DNA, the CDR3 is TGTGTCAGCAGCCTGGGGCGACAGGGGAGCTCCTACAATGAGCAGTTCTTC.

The chain has TRBV6-2 or TRBV6-3 and TRBJ2-5; 9 bases are a match to TRBD2. The germline V gene encodes CDR1 MNHEY and CDR2 SVGEGT. After removal of 4 bases from V and 0 bases from J, the junction contained 9 bases not matched to a gene. The CDR3 spans 17 residues. Here the CDR3 DNA reads TGTGCCAGCAGTTGCTTAATGGGCGGGGGGGACCAAGAGACCCAGTACTTC. It specifies CASSCLMGGGDQETQYF.

The genes are TRBV15 and TRBJ2-7; perhaps TRBD2 as D (6 bases). The V end was cut by 5 bases, the J end by 0 bases, with 8 bases between. The V gene's germline CDR1 is LNHNV and CDR2 YYDKDF (reference sequence). The CDR3 contains 13 residues. CDR3 nucleotides: TGTGCCACCAGCCCCGGGGGCTCCTACGAGCAGTACTTC. This encodes CATSPGGSYEQYF.